The next 2 T cell receptor beta chains were all read from a single sample in a study of T cells after yellow fever vaccination. TCRdb redid the calling of the 5' RACE reads with MiXCR, one entry per CDR3 protein. Of tens of thousands of distinct CDR3 sequences in the sample, 13% were seen once. Sequences were derived from CD8+ T cells not binding an NS4B(214-222) dextramer, sorted from PBMCs, sampled approximately 20 days after the first yellow fever vaccination. The source of these receptors is a man aged 18 to 29 who received the YFV17D yellow fever vaccine.

With respect to this clonotype: A junction boundary mismatches the germline segment, possibly from a read error. The chain is built from TRBV5-4 and TRBJ2-1; the match to TRBD1 covers 11 bases. The CDR3 is made up of 14 amino acids. Germline lookup yields CDR1 SGHNT and CDR2 YYREEE (reference sequence). The CDR3 loop is CAGSWGTGGLFEFF. The DNA of the CDR3 is TGTGCCGGCAGCTGGGGGACAGGGGGTTTATTTGAGTTCTTC. The full variable domain, its missing parts supplied by reference TRBV5-4 and TRBJ2-1, is ETGVTQSPTHLIKTRGQQVTLRCSSQSGHNTVSWYQQALGQGPQFIFQYYREEENGRGNFPPRFSGLQFPNYSSELNVNALELDDSALYLCAGSWGTGGLFEFFGPGTRLTVL.

There are many counts of this clonotype. The chain joins TRBV7-9 to TRBJ1-2; no reliable D call. CDR1 and CDR2 (germline): SEHNR, FQNEAQ (reference sequence). V was shortened by 8 bases and J by 7 bases, with 17 bases between the two germline ends. The CDR3 extends over 13 amino acids. CDR3 nucleotides: TGTGCCAGCGGTTCCCCGGACGGCTCTGGCTACACCTTC. Protein: CASGSPDGSGYTF.